These 5 T cell receptor beta chains share one sample of origin, sequenced in a study of blood T cell repertoires in COVID-19. Profiled with immunoSEQ multiplex PCR; TCRdb holds only in-frame clones, not every one. The data contain over 150,000 clones, around nine tenths of them singletons. Sequenced sample: peripheral blood. The receptors come from a woman in her 70s with COVID-19, enrolled during active disease.

V and J are TRBV6-6 and TRBJ1-6, with a possible D match to TRBD1 (5 bases). The V end lost 6 bases, the J end lost 8 bases, and 14 bases lay between the germline ends. Looked up from germline, CDR1 is MNHNY and CDR2 is SVGAGI (reference sequence). This CDR3 is built from 14 residues. The DNA of the CDR3 is TGTGCCAGCAGCCAGGGAGGTGGGGATTCACCCCTCCACTTT. Amino acid sequence: CASSQGGGDSPLHF.

V is TRBV10-3 and J is TRBJ2-7; D is ambiguous. The CDR3 spans 15 residues. V lost 0 bases to trimming and J lost 4 bases, with 13 bases between them. Germline V lookup: CDR1 ENHRY, CDR2 SYGVKD. The CDR3 reads CAISESTPEVYEQYF. In DNA form, the CDR3 reads TGTGCCATCAGTGAGTCTACACCTGAGGTTTACGAGCAGTACTTC.

This chain uses TRBV29-1 with TRBJ2-7, with a weak D call TRBD1 (6 bases). The germline gives CDR1 SQVTM, CDR2 ANQGSEA. Trimming shortened V by 6 bases and J by 2 bases, and 11 bases separated the two germline ends. This CDR3 is built from 12 residues. The CDR3 is CSVDTGPYEQYF. The CDR3 DNA is TGCAGCGTGGACACAGGGCCCTACGAGCAGTACTTC.

The rearrangement joins TRBV5-1 to TRBJ2-7; 7 positions match TRBD1. Trimming cost V 0 bases and J 11 bases; bases outside gene matches: 2. The CDR3 runs to 11 residues. From germline, CDR1 is SGHRS and CDR2 YFSETQ. For the CDR3, the DNA is TGCGCCAGCAGCTTGGAGGGGGCTAAGTACTTC. As protein: CASSLEGAKYF.

The gene calls are TRBV12-3 or TRBV12-4 and TRBJ1-5; 7 nucleotides line up with TRBD1. The CDR3 is 12 amino acids. V trimming: 5 bases; J trimming: 7 bases; junction bases outside the gene matches: 2. For the CDR3, the DNA is TGTGCCAGCAGTGAACAGGGGCAGCCCCAGCATTTT. Its translation is CASSEQGQPQHF.